This passage covers 29 T cell receptor beta chains from one sample sequenced in a study of blood T cell repertoires in COVID-19. The method was immunoSEQ multiplex PCR; TCRdb's version includes in-frame clones alone and lacks a portion of them. The profile shows under 350,000 clones, 65% to 90% of them singletons. Sequenced sample: peripheral blood. The receptor source for this set is a human donor in a cohort sampled during active COVID-19.

The rearrangement joins TRBV6-5 to TRBJ2-7; D perhaps matches TRBD1 (6 bases). The V and J ends lost 4 bases and 3 bases respectively, with 13 bases between them. There are 14 residues in the CDR3. Per germline, CDR1 MNHEY and CDR2 SVGAGI. This CDR3 reads CASSLYRVDYEQYF. The DNA for the CDR3 is TGTGCCAGCAGTTTGTACAGGGTTGACTACGAGCAGTACTTC.

The gene calls are TRBV12-3 or TRBV12-4 and TRBJ1-4, with TRBD1 identical over 7 bases. This CDR3 comprises 12 residues. Trimming at V came to 8 bases and at J to 10 bases, leaving 7 bases not matched to a gene. CDR3 sequence: CASGVEGAKLFF. The CDR3 DNA reads as TGTGCCAGCGGAGTGGAGGGGGCAAAACTGTTTTTT.

The J gene is TRBJ2-3, the V gene TRBV28; D gene unclear. The CDR3 spans 12 residues. Germline CDR1 and CDR2: MDHEN and SYDVKM. Trimming cost V 8 bases and J 2 bases, with 8 bases left between them. As DNA, the CDR3 is TGTGCCAGCCGTGGAGTCACAGATACGCAGTATTTT. Its protein is CASRGVTDTQYF.

The rearrangement uses TRBV3-1 (or the pseudogene TRBV3-2) and TRBJ2-1; D perhaps matches TRBD2 (6 bases). The CDR3 extends over 11 amino acids. Germline assignment: CDR1 LGHDT and CDR2 YNNKEL (reference sequence). V was shortened by 7 bases and J by 15 bases, with 16 bases between the two germline ends. The CDR3 sequence: CASTSLGEAFF. CDR3 in DNA: TGTGCCAGCACCTCTTTAGGGGAGGCGTTCTTC.

V and J are TRBV7-9 and TRBJ1-5, with D perhaps matching TRBD1 (6 bases). Germline loops: CDR1 SEHNR, CDR2 FQNEAQ (reference sequence). The CDR3 length is 13 residues. Trimming removed 3 bases from V and 7 bases from J, with 10 bases in between. In DNA, the CDR3 is TGTGCCAGCAGCTTCCAGGGGAAACAGCCCCAGCATTTT. It encodes CASSFQGKQPQHF.

CDR3: CASSSRDRDYGYTF. As DNA, the CDR3 is TGTGCCAGCAGTTCCCGGGACAGGGACTATGGCTACACCTTC. The chain employs TRBV28 and TRBJ1-2, with 9 nucleotides matching TRBD1. The CDR3 consists of 14 residues. CDR1 and CDR2 from the germline V gene are MDHEN and SYDVKM. The J segment lost 3 bases and the V segment lost 4 bases, leaving 3 bases of the junction unmatched.

This chain links TRBV28 with TRBJ1-6, with 11 nucleotides matching TRBD1. The CDR3 has 15 amino acids. CDR1 is MDHEN and CDR2 is SYDVKM in the germline V gene. V lost 2 bases and J lost 9; bases outside the gene matches: 3. The CDR3 reads CASSLADRGRSPLHF. In DNA, the CDR3 is TGTGCCAGCAGTTTAGCGGACAGGGGGCGTTCACCCCTCCACTTT.

The chain has TRBV9 and TRBJ2-5, with TRBD2 as a possible D gene (5 bases). V was pared by 0 bases and J by 4 bases, with 13 bases between. Per the germline V gene, CDR1 is SGDLS and CDR2 is YYNGEE. CDR3 length: 15 amino acids. As DNA, the CDR3 is TGTGCCAGCAGCGTAGCGGGGTTGGAAAGAGAGACCCAGTACTTC. Translation gives CASSVAGLERETQYF.

The rearrangement links TRBV3-1 (or the pseudogene TRBV3-2) to TRBJ2-5; TRBD1 might be the D (6 bases). The CDR3 is made up of 16 amino acids. V dropped 3 bases and J dropped 2 bases, with 16 bases sitting between them. Germline-derived CDR1 and CDR2 are LGHDT and YNNKEL (reference sequence). The CDR3 is CASSHYRAGEQETQYF. The CDR3, as DNA: TGTGCCAGCAGCCATTACAGGGCTGGCGAACAAGAGACCCAGTACTTC.

The chain links TRBV7-9 to TRBJ2-3, with D perhaps TRBD2 (7 bases). This CDR3 spans 15 amino acids. V dropped 2 bases and J dropped 4 bases, with 13 bases sitting between them. The germline V gene has CDR1 SEHNR and CDR2 FQNEAQ (reference sequence). CDR3 in DNA: TGTGCCAGCAGCTTAAGGGGGACTAATTCAGATACGCAGTATTTT. Residues: CASSLRGTNSDTQYF.

This clone was detected a few times. The chain recombines TRBV6-5 with TRBJ2-1; a possible D gene is TRBD1 (6 bases). Per the germline V gene, CDR1 is MNHEY and CDR2 is SVGAGI. The CDR3 has 13 residues. Deletions cut 6 bases from V and 10 bases from J, with 16 bases between. The CDR3 spells CASRSDSTAEQFF. The CDR3 DNA sequence: TGTGCCAGCAGATCGGACAGTACAGCCGAGCAGTTCTTC.

The rearrangement joins TRBV19 to TRBJ1-5; D is uncertain. CDR1 LNHDA and CDR2 SQIVND come from the germline V gene (reference sequence). The CDR3 extends over 12 amino acids. The V and J ends lost 7 bases and 8 bases respectively, with 12 bases between them. CDR3 coding DNA: TGTGCCAGTAAGGCCGGTCAGGAGCCCCAGCATTTT. Its translation: CASKAGQEPQHF.

V usage is TRBV4-3 and J usage is TRBJ1-4; D possibly corresponds to TRBD1 (6 bases). Germline lookup yields CDR1 LGHNA and CDR2 YSLEER. The ends were cut back, 4 bases at V and 4 bases at J, with 16 bases in the middle. The CDR3 is 16 residues long. This CDR3 reads CASSRARRGGNEKLFF. DNA for the CDR3: TGCGCCAGCAGCCGCGCCCGCAGGGGTGGTAATGAAAAACTGTTTTTT.

The V gene is TRBV6-1, the J gene TRBJ2-3; TRBD2 matches at 13 bases. V lost 0 bases, J lost 0 bases, and 6 bases stayed unmatched. Germline values: CDR1 MNHNS, CDR2 SASEGT. This CDR3 is 19 amino acids long. The CDR3 region has the DNA TGTGCCAGCAGTGAAGCGACTAGCGGGAGGATATCTAGCACAGATACGCAGTATTTT. It is translated as CASSEATSGRISSTDTQYF.

V gene TRBV5-8 combines with J gene TRBJ2-3; D perhaps matches TRBD2 (6 bases). Germline-derived CDR1 and CDR2 are SGHTS and YDEGEE. The CDR3 runs to 14 residues. The V and J ends lost 3 bases and 3 bases respectively, with 11 bases between them. The CDR3 nucleotides read TGTGCCAGCAGCTCCGGGACTGGTACAGATACGCAGTATTTT. Residues: CASSSGTGTDTQYF.

The chain employs TRBV18 and TRBJ2-2; a possible D gene is TRBD2 (5 bases). The CDR3 is made up of 13 amino acids. Trimming pared 4 bases from V and 7 bases from J, leaving 10 bases between. Germline lookup yields CDR1 KGHSH and CDR2 LQKENI. This chain's CDR3 is CASSRAGDGELFF. CDR3 DNA: TGTGCCAGCTCACGAGCCGGGGACGGGGAGCTGTTTTTT.

This chain connects TRBV10-3 to TRBJ2-1; 10 positions match TRBD2. The length of the CDR3 is 18 residues. In germline, CDR1 is ENHRY, CDR2 SYGVKD. V was pared by 6 bases and J by 4 bases, with 15 bases of the junction left unmatched. Written as DNA, the CDR3 is TGTGCCATCAGCTCTTCCCCAGGGGGACTAGCGTTTTACAATGAGCAGTTCTTC. Its protein product is CAISSSPGGLAFYNEQFF.

In nucleotides, the CDR3 is TGCGCCAGCAGCCGCGGGACAGGCCCCTACGAGCAGTACTTC. The encoded protein is CASSRGTGPYEQYF. The chain uses TRBV4-3 and TRBJ2-7; 8 bases map to TRBD1. After removal of 4 bases from V and 2 bases from J, the junction contained 4 bases not matched to a gene. This CDR3 contains 14 residues. Per the germline V gene, CDR1 is LGHNA and CDR2 is YSLEER.

The gene calls are TRBV7-6 and TRBJ1-6, with TRBD1 as a possible D gene (5 bases). Germline V CDR1 and CDR2: SGHVS, FNYEAQ. Trimming took 5 bases from V and 7 from J, leaving 12 bases between them. This CDR3 comprises 14 residues. CDR3 in amino acids: CASSLRDSNSPLHF. DNA of the CDR3: TGTGCCAGCAGCCTAAGGGACTCCAATTCACCCCTCCACTTT.

This chain connects TRBV28 to TRBJ2-7; tentatively, D is TRBD2 (6 bases). The CDR3 length is 16 residues. The V gene's germline CDR1 is MDHEN and CDR2 SYDVKM. V was cut by 6 bases and J by 1 base, with 19 bases left in between. The CDR3 bases are TGTGCCAGCAGCTCCGGCGGGACGGATTCTTCCTACGAGCAGTACTTC. Residues: CASSSGGTDSSYEQYF.

The chain combines TRBV7-9 with TRBJ1-4; 7 bases line up with TRBD1. V shed 1 base and J 5 bases; nucleotides not matched to a gene: 1. The CDR3 length is 14 residues. Germline CDR1 is SEHNR and CDR2 is FQNEAQ (reference sequence). The CDR3 loop is CASSLGDSNEKLFF. The CDR3 bases are TGTGCCAGCAGCTTAGGGGACAGCAATGAAAAACTGTTTTTT.

This chain uses TRBV7-8 with TRBJ2-1; 7 bases map to TRBD1. V lost 1 base and J lost 4; bases outside the gene matches: 4. The CDR3 contains 15 residues. Germline lookup yields CDR1 SGHVS and CDR2 FQNEAQ. CDR3 sequence reads: CASSLVGTAYNEQFF. Written as DNA, the CDR3 is TGTGCCAGCAGCTTAGTCGGGACAGCTTACAATGAGCAGTTCTTC.

The chain employs TRBV5-1 and TRBJ2-7, with D possibly being TRBD2 (5 bases). The V and J ends lost 2 bases and 3 bases respectively, with 9 bases between them. Germline V gives CDR1 SGHRS, CDR2 YFSETQ. The CDR3 consists of 13 residues. The DNA for the CDR3 is TGCGCCAGCAGCTTTCAACGGGACTACGAGCAGTACTTC. This encodes CASSFQRDYEQYF.

This chain joins TRBV6-5 and TRBJ1-1; D possibly corresponds to TRBD1 (6 bases). The length of the CDR3 is 14 residues. In germline, CDR1 is MNHEY, CDR2 SVGAGI. Trimming cost V 8 bases and J 5 bases, with 18 bases left between them. For the CDR3, the DNA is TGTGCCAGCCTCCCCAGTAGGCAGGGGACTGAAGCTTTCTTT. Its translation: CASLPSRQGTEAFF.

The CDR3 spells CASSLERTFYTEAFF. The CDR3 DNA follows: TGTGCCAGCAGCTTGGAGAGGACATTTTACACTGAAGCTTTCTTT. The chain combines TRBV5-5 with TRBJ1-1; maybe TRBD1 (5 bases). There are 15 residues in the CDR3. Germline CDR1 reads SGHKS; CDR2 reads YYEKEE (reference sequence). Trimming removed 0 bases at V and 3 bases at J, with 12 bases between.

The chain uses TRBV5-5 and TRBJ2-7; D not resolved. Germline V gene lookup returns CDR1 SGHKS and CDR2 YYEKEE (reference sequence). This CDR3 has 14 amino acids. Trimming cost V 0 bases and J 6 bases, with 13 bases left between them. The CDR3 loop is CASSLAPRPPEQYF. The DNA for the CDR3 is TGTGCCAGCAGCTTGGCCCCTAGGCCTCCCGAGCAGTACTTC.

V usage is TRBV5-8 and J usage is TRBJ2-1, with TRBD2 matching over 10 bases. There are 15 residues in the CDR3. Per germline, CDR1 SGHTS and CDR2 YDEGEE. V shed 4 bases, J shed 4 bases, and the junction held 5 bases outside the gene matches. This chain's CDR3 is CASSDLAGAYNEQFF. The CDR3 DNA reads as TGTGCCAGCAGCGATCTAGCGGGAGCTTACAATGAGCAGTTCTTC.

The chain employs TRBV5-1 and TRBJ1-4; 9 bases map to TRBD1. V gave up 0 bases and J gave up 0 bases; unmatched junction bases: 3. The CDR3 has 17 amino acids. Germline CDR1 SGHRS, CDR2 YFSETQ. CDR3 in DNA: TGCGCCAGCAGCTTGGACAGGGGGCCTGCAACTAATGAAAAACTGTTTTTT. Translated: CASSLDRGPATNEKLFF.

This chain connects TRBV7-8 to TRBJ2-7, with 9 bases lining up with TRBD2. This CDR3 region has 17 residues. The germline gives CDR1 SGHVS, CDR2 FQNEAQ. Trimming cost V 5 bases and J 6 bases; bases outside gene matches: 17. CDR3 loop: CASSEGLAGASRLEQYF. Written as DNA, the CDR3 is TGTGCCAGCAGCGAGGGATTAGCGGGAGCTTCTCGTCTCGAGCAGTACTTC.